Detailed here is one T cell receptor beta chain. As yet, its antigen is unknown. The donors were part of the approximately 130-subject validation cohort, which stood apart from the roughly 670-subject first cohort. V dropped 4 bases and J dropped 7 bases, with 16 bases sitting between them. The CDR3 is made up of 14 amino acids. Germline assignment: CDR1 MNHNS and CDR2 SASEGT. These data come from a study of cytomegalovirus exposure and HLA in healthy donors. Points from the study as a whole: Subsequent analysis of the approximately 110 validation repertoires found a tendency for first-cohort TCR clusters to co-occur. The study designated 164 TCR beta chains cytomegalovirus-associated. Among TCR sequences, most were rare, though some public TCRs appeared in many donors.

Repertoires were generated with immunoSEQ multiplex PCR, while TCRdb's copy carries only in-frame clones and drops some. The sample lists 130,000 or so clones, 89% occurring once. The specimen was PBMCs. This clonotype originated in a woman between 18 and 29 years old in good health and CMV-seronegative. J is TRBJ1-1 and V is TRBV6-1; D gene ambiguous. The chain's CDR3 is CASSASSGTFEAFF. The DNA for the CDR3 is TGTGCCAGCAGTGCCAGCTCAGGAACCTTTGAAGCTTTCTTT.